The 13 T cell receptor beta chains presented below share a single source sample, sequenced in a study of blood T cell repertoires in COVID-19. This table comes from immunoSEQ multiplex PCR, and its TCRdb copy is limited to in-frame clones, with some not included. The table shows a few hundred thousand clones, with approximately 87% occurring only once. Sequencing used peripheral blood. The receptors stem from a woman in her fifties or sixties with acute or convalescent COVID-19.

The chain is built from TRBV19 and TRBJ2-3; 9 bases are shared with TRBD1. The CDR3 runs to 15 residues. Germline CDR1 is LNHDA and CDR2 is SQIVND (reference sequence). J lost 5 bases, V lost 3 bases, and 6 bases had no gene match. CDR3 protein: CASSIGTGRGDTQYF. CDR3 coding DNA: TGTGCCAGTAGTATTGGGACAGGGCGGGGAGATACGCAGTATTTT.

CDR3 loop: CASSRTGFEKLFF. The CDR3 DNA reads TGTGCCAGCAGTAGGACAGGGTTCGAAAAACTGTTTTTT. The genes are TRBV12-3 or TRBV12-4 and TRBJ1-4, with TRBD1 identical over 8 bases. J gave up 8 bases and V 5 bases, and 4 bases lay outside the gene matches. The CDR3 extends over 13 amino acids.

The chain employs TRBV4-3 and TRBJ2-1, with D tentatively TRBD1 (6 bases). V was cut by 0 bases and J by 4 bases, with 10 bases left in between. Looked up from germline, CDR1 is LGHNA and CDR2 is YSLEER. The CDR3 runs to 15 residues. CDR3 DNA sequence: TGCGCCAGCAGCCAAGATCAGGACAGTTACAATGAGCAGTTCTTC. Protein sequence: CASSQDQDSYNEQFF.

This chain connects TRBV2 to TRBJ1-1; 10 bases are a match to TRBD1. The V gene end was trimmed by 7 bases and the J gene end by 6 bases; junction bases not matched to a gene: 14. The CDR3 is 16 amino acids. Germline CDR1 reads SNHLY; CDR2 reads FYNNEI. The CDR3 protein is CASIRERTGGGSEAFF. The CDR3 DNA reads as TGTGCCAGCATTAGAGAACGGACAGGGGGAGGATCTGAAGCTTTCTTT.

This clone showed up just a few times. This chain uses TRBV5-8 with TRBJ1-2, with 9 nucleotides matching TRBD1. Germline CDR1 SGHTS, CDR2 YDEGEE. V was pared by 3 bases and J by 3 bases, with 6 bases of the junction left unmatched. This CDR3 region has 15 residues. The CDR3 nucleotides are TGTGCCAGCAGCTCCTGGACAGGGGATTACTATGGCTACACCTTC. This translates into CASSSWTGDYYGYTF.

V is TRBV7-2 and J is TRBJ2-7, with D perhaps TRBD2 (6 bases). Germline V gene lookup returns CDR1 SGHTA and CDR2 FQGNSA. The CDR3 contains 15 residues. V gave up 8 bases and J gave up 2 bases, with 19 bases separating them. The CDR3 loop is CASAPASGSAYEQYF. The CDR3 nucleotides are TGTGCCAGCGCCCCGGCCAGCGGGTCGGCCTACGAGCAGTACTTC.

This chain joins TRBV14 and TRBJ2-3; D may be TRBD2 (7 bases). CDR1 is SGHDN and CDR2 is FVKESK in the germline V gene. Deletions cut 4 bases from V and 10 bases from J, with 15 bases between. This CDR3 is 13 amino acids long. For the CDR3, the DNA is TGTGCCAGCAGCCCGGCGGGGGCCCCATCGCAGTATTTT. Translation: CASSPAGAPSQYF.

This clone occurred many times. V usage is TRBV30 and J usage is TRBJ1-1, with D hard to call. The germline V and J ends were trimmed by 0 bases and 4 bases, with 12 bases remaining between them. Germline assignment: CDR1 GTSNPN and CDR2 SVGIG (reference sequence). This CDR3 comprises 14 residues. The CDR3 loop is CAWSVWGVGTEAFF. DNA of the CDR3: TGTGCCTGGAGTGTTTGGGGAGTAGGCACTGAAGCTTTCTTT.

The chain employs TRBV5-8 and TRBJ1-2; D is unclear. The germline CDR1 and CDR2 sequences are SGHTS and YDEGEE. Trimming removed 4 bases from V and 7 bases from J, with 14 bases in between. The CDR3 is 13 amino acids. The CDR3 DNA follows: TGTGCCAGCAGCCCGGGGAGGGAACTTGGCTACACCTTC. Encoded protein: CASSPGRELGYTF.

Only a few counts were recorded for this clone. This chain links TRBV6-5 with TRBJ1-2; D may be TRBD1 (5 bases). The germline CDR1 and CDR2 sequences are MNHEY and SVGAGI. The V and J ends lost 4 bases and 4 bases respectively, with 10 bases between them. The CDR3 is 13 amino acids. The CDR3 coding sequence is TGTGCCAGCAGTTTGGACGGGGGCTATGGCTACACCTTC. Translation gives CASSLDGGYGYTF.

This clone showed up just once. The chain carries TRBV27 and TRBJ2-3; tentatively, D is TRBD1 (6 bases). Trimming removed 7 bases at V and 2 bases at J, with 19 bases between. This CDR3 is built from 16 residues. CDR1 MNHEY and CDR2 SMNVEV come from the germline V gene (reference sequence). This CDR3 is CASNHFPGQNTDTQYF. CDR3 nucleotides: TGTGCCAGCAACCACTTCCCGGGACAAAACACAGATACGCAGTATTTT.

V is TRBV9 and J is TRBJ2-1; TRBD1 matches 7 bases. J lost 5 bases, V lost 4 bases, and 6 bases had no gene match. This CDR3 is built from 14 residues. Germline V CDR1 and CDR2: SGDLS, YYNGEE. This chain's CDR3 is CASSPRTGNNEQFF. The CDR3 coding sequence is TGTGCCAGCAGCCCTCGGACAGGCAACAATGAGCAGTTCTTC. The entire variable domain, with the rest obtained from reference TRBV9 and TRBJ2-1, is as follows: DSGVTQTPKHLITATGQRVTLRCSPRSGDLSVYWYQQSLDQGLQFLIQYYNGEERAKGNILERFSAQQFPDLHSELNLSSLELGDSALYFCASSPRTGNNEQFFGPGTRLTVL.

The J gene is TRBJ1-6, the V gene TRBV11-2; TRBD1 might be the D (6 bases). Trimming took 1 base from V and 6 from J, leaving 13 bases between them. The germline CDR1 and CDR2 sequences are SGHAT and FQNNGV. This CDR3 comprises 16 residues. The CDR3 DNA reads as TGTGCCAGCAGCTTAGTAGTGGGGGCGTCTAATTCACCCCTCCACTTT. It specifies CASSLVVGASNSPLHF.